One and the same sample provided the 19 T cell receptor beta chains below, sequenced in a study of OX40 agonist ivuxolimab in advanced cancers. The method was immunoSEQ multiplex PCR; TCRdb's version includes in-frame clones alone and lacks a portion of them. Altogether 65,000 to 95,000 clones are present, 65% to 85% being singletons, with the ten largest covering around 0.76%. Sequenced here: CD4+ or CD8+ T cells sorted from blood, sampled in a trial of the OX40 agonist ivuxolimab. All receptors come from an adult with an advanced solid tumor such as melanoma, head and neck, liver or kidney cancer.

The chain links TRBV5-6 to TRBJ2-3, with TRBD2 matching over 9 bases. CDR1 and CDR2 from the germline V gene are SGHDT and YYEEEE. The CDR3 is 15 residues long. The junction had 5 bases not matched to a gene; V was cut back by 0 bases and J by 6 bases. CDR3 protein: CASSLAIAGDDTQYF. Written as DNA, the CDR3 is TGTGCCAGCAGCTTGGCAATAGCGGGAGACGATACGCAGTATTTT.

The V call is TRBV28, the J call TRBJ1-2; 7 bases align to TRBD1. The trim removed 7 bases at V and 2 bases at J, leaving 7 bases unmatched. The V gene's germline CDR1 is MDHEN and CDR2 SYDVKM. This CDR3 spans 14 amino acids. The CDR3 coding sequence is TGTGCCAGCACCCTACTACAGGGGAACTATGGCTACACCTTC. Translation: CASTLLQGNYGYTF.

The chain links TRBV6-6 to TRBJ1-2; 7 bases are a match to TRBD1. This CDR3 is built from 12 residues. Germline lookup yields CDR1 MNHNY and CDR2 SVGAGI (reference sequence). V shed 8 bases and J 4 bases; nucleotides not matched to a gene: 4. The CDR3 coding sequence is TGTGCCAGCCGCGGGACAGCCTATGGCTACACCTTC. It encodes CASRGTAYGYTF.

The chain uses TRBV6-6 and TRBJ1-1; TRBD1 might be the D (6 bases). V lost 5 bases to trimming and J lost 1 base, with 14 bases between them. The CDR3 has 15 amino acids. Germline values: CDR1 MNHNY, CDR2 SVGAGI (reference sequence). CDR3 protein: CASSDRTGQNTEAFF. DNA for the CDR3: TGTGCCAGCAGTGACAGGACGGGACAGAACACTGAAGCTTTCTTT.

The chain couples TRBV5-4 to TRBJ2-3; D is possibly TRBD1 (6 bases). This CDR3 contains 15 residues. Germline loops: CDR1 SGHNT, CDR2 YYREEE (reference sequence). V lost 4 bases and J 3 bases, leaving 15 bases between the germline ends. The CDR3 reads CASSRGGMRTDTQYF. In DNA form, the CDR3 reads TGTGCCAGCAGCCGAGGGGGTATGAGGACAGATACGCAGTATTTT.

The chain carries TRBV29-1 and TRBJ1-2, with D unclear. CDR1 SQVTM and CDR2 ANQGSEA come from the germline V gene. Trimming shortened V by 6 bases and J by 5 bases, and 13 bases separated the two germline ends. CDR3 size: 12 residues. CDR3 bases: TGCAGCGTCGCCACCAGGTTATATGGCTACACCTTC. It encodes CSVATRLYGYTF. Looking up the rest from reference TRBV29-1 and TRBJ1-2 gives the full variable domain: SAVISQKPSRDICQRGTSLTIQCQVDSQVTMMFWYRQQPGQSLTLIATANQGSEATYESGFVIDKFPISRPNLTFSTLTVSNMSPEDSSIYLCSVATRLYGYTFGSGTRLTVV.

This rearrangement joins TRBV7-2 to TRBJ1-2; 11 bases line up with TRBD1. The CDR3 has 16 amino acids. With 4 bases clipped from V and 7 bases from J, the junction kept 11 bases outside the gene matches. CDR1 is SGHTA, CDR2 FQGNSA, per germline. The DNA for the CDR3 is TGTGCCAGCAGCTATAAACCGGGACAGGGGGAAGGTGGCTACACCTTC. Its protein is CASSYKPGQGEGGYTF.

This chain joins TRBV15 and TRBJ1-5, with D maybe TRBD1 (5 bases). Trimming left V 3 bases short and J 6 bases short, with 9 bases between. The CDR3 length is 13 residues. Germline CDR1 LNHNV, CDR2 YYDKDF (reference sequence). CDR3 coding DNA: TGTGCCACCAGCAGGGAGACAGTTCAGCCCCAGCATTTT. Translating it yields CATSRETVQPQHF.

CDR3 sequence (DNA): TGTGCCAGCAGCTTAAGCCTTAACTATGGCTACACCTTC. Its translation is CASSLSLNYGYTF. This sequence joins TRBV7-2 and TRBJ1-2; D gene ambiguous. Per the germline V gene, CDR1 is SGHTA and CDR2 is FQGNSA. Trimming cost V 2 bases and J 1 base, with 5 bases left between them. There are 13 residues in the CDR3.

This clone was found once. The junction shows a germline mismatch at one end, possibly a read error. CDR3 coding DNA: TGTGCCAGCAGTACCCCCACAGGGGCCAACTATGGCTACACCTTC. Amino acid sequence: CASSTPTGANYGYTF. This chain links TRBV19 with TRBJ1-2; 7 bases align to TRBD1. This CDR3 is built from 15 residues. The germline gives CDR1 LNHDA, CDR2 SQIVND (reference sequence).

The chain is built from TRBV19 and TRBJ2-5; the D is unclear. This CDR3 spans 13 amino acids. The germline CDR1 and CDR2 sequences are LNHDA and SQIVND (reference sequence). V shed 4 bases and J shed 2 bases, with 8 bases lying between them. CDR3 sequence: CASSRWPQETQYF. The DNA of the CDR3 is TGTGCCAGTAGTAGGTGGCCACAAGAGACCCAGTACTTC.

The chain carries TRBV7-2 and TRBJ1-1; tentatively, D is TRBD1 (5 bases). The ends were cut back, 5 bases at V and 1 base at J, with 8 bases in the middle. Germline CDR1 is SGHTA and CDR2 is FQGNSA. CDR3 length: 13 amino acids. This chain's CDR3 is CASSGQPNTEAFF. The CDR3 DNA reads TGTGCCAGCAGCGGACAACCGAACACTGAAGCTTTCTTT.

This rearrangement joins TRBV5-1 to TRBJ2-1; D tentatively fits TRBD1 or TRBD2 (5 bases each). Per germline, CDR1 SGHRS and CDR2 YFSETQ. The CDR3 sequence is 20 residues long. V was pared by 3 bases and J by 0 bases, with 25 bases between. CDR3 protein: CASSSPPGRTYPSSYNEQFF. In DNA, the CDR3 is TGCGCCAGCAGCTCACCCCCGGGACGGACCTACCCTAGCTCCTACAATGAGCAGTTCTTC. The entire variable domain, with the rest obtained from reference TRBV5-1 and TRBJ2-1, is as follows: KAGVTQTPRYLIKTRGQQVTLSCSPISGHRSVSWYQQTPGQGLQFLFEYFSETQRNKGNFPGRFSGRQFSNSRSEMNVSTLELGDSALYLCASSSPPGRTYPSSYNEQFFGPGTRLTVL.

The chain couples TRBV19 to TRBJ2-1; TRBD2 agrees at 10 bases. V was pared by 4 bases and J by 5 bases, with 11 bases of the junction left unmatched. Germline lookup yields CDR1 LNHDA and CDR2 SQIVND (reference sequence). The CDR3 has 17 residues. The CDR3 nucleotides are TGTGCCAGTAGTACCAAATCTAGCGGGAGATGGGACAATGAGCAGTTCTTC. Translating gives CASSTKSSGRWDNEQFF.

The chain is built from TRBV18 and TRBJ2-7; 9 bases are shared with TRBD2. The germline V gene has CDR1 KGHSH and CDR2 LQKENI. V was pared by 3 bases and J by 3 bases, with 3 bases of the junction left unmatched. The length of the CDR3 is 14 residues. The CDR3 region is CASSPIAGDYEQYF. CDR3 bases: TGTGCCAGCTCACCCATAGCGGGAGACTACGAGCAGTACTTC.

The chain recombines TRBV5-5 with TRBJ1-1; D is ambiguous. V lost 2 bases and J 0 bases, leaving 8 bases between the germline ends. Germline V gives CDR1 SGHKS, CDR2 YYEKEE (reference sequence). This CDR3 comprises 14 residues. The CDR3 here is CASSFRSMNTEAFF. CDR3 sequence (DNA): TGTGCCAGCAGCTTTCGCAGCATGAACACTGAAGCTTTCTTT.

This chain joins TRBV13 and TRBJ2-7; 9 bases align to TRBD2. This CDR3 comprises 15 residues. The ends lost 5 bases at V and 0 bases at J; junction bases unmatched: 5. From germline, CDR1 is PRHDT and CDR2 FYEKMQ (reference sequence). This CDR3 is CASSAVAGVSYEQYF. CDR3 nucleotide sequence: TGTGCCAGCAGCGCTGTAGCGGGAGTCTCCTACGAGCAGTACTTC.

This chain links TRBV2 with TRBJ1-1; 7 bases match TRBD1. Per the germline V gene, CDR1 is SNHLY and CDR2 is FYNNEI. V was clipped by 10 bases and J by 0 bases; unmatched bases: 11. The CDR3 runs to 15 residues. The CDR3, as DNA: TGTGCCACTTCGAGGGACAGCTCTCTGAACACTGAAGCTTTCTTT. Its protein is CATSRDSSLNTEAFF.

This clone was seen more than once but under ten times. V is TRBV7-2 and J is TRBJ1-2; TRBD1 is a possible D gene (5 bases). CDR1 and CDR2 (germline): SGHTA, FQGNSA. V was trimmed by 4 bases and J by 2 bases, leaving 14 bases between them. CDR3 length: 15 amino acids. The CDR3 region has the DNA TGTGCCAGCAGCTCGGCCCTACAGGTCAACTATGGCTACACCTTC. Residues: CASSSALQVNYGYTF.